These 22 T cell receptor beta chains were all obtained from the same sample, sequenced in a study of beta chain features in type 1 diabetes. Of the isolated RNA, all was reverse transcribed, and so the sequenced material was expressed TCRB transcripts. Only in-frame clones appear in the TCRdb table, and some are missing; sequencing was by immunoSEQ multiplex PCR. Of about 330,000 clones listed, around 10% are singletons. Sample: naive CD4+ T cells from blood. Source of these receptors: a woman in her 30s in good health.

The chain employs TRBV5-4 and TRBJ2-7; D remains ambiguous. The germline gives CDR1 SGHNT, CDR2 YYREEE (reference sequence). This CDR3 is 15 amino acids long. Trimming pared 0 bases from V and 0 bases from J, leaving 10 bases between. The chain's CDR3 is CASSLDAVDSYEQYF. DNA for the CDR3: TGTGCCAGCAGCTTGGACGCAGTTGACTCCTACGAGCAGTACTTC.

V and J are TRBV25-1 and TRBJ1-3, with TRBD1 as a possible D gene (6 bases). From germline, CDR1 is MGHDK and CDR2 SYGVNS. The CDR3 is made up of 15 amino acids. The V and J ends lost 2 bases and 0 bases respectively, with 8 bases between them. In DNA, the CDR3 is TGTGCCAGCAGTGAAGGGACATTCTCTGGAAACACCATATATTTT. Translating gives CASSEGTFSGNTIYF.

This clone was picked up a small number of times. The V gene is TRBV5-1, the J gene TRBJ2-7; 9 bases are a match to TRBD2. The germline gives CDR1 SGHRS, CDR2 YFSETQ. The CDR3 sequence is 16 residues long. The V segment lost 0 bases and the J segment 7 bases; nucleotides outside the gene matches: 11. CDR3 protein: CASSLDGTSLKGEQYF. As DNA, the CDR3 is TGCGCCAGCAGCTTGGATGGGACTAGCTTAAAGGGGGAGCAGTACTTC. Variable domain in full (rest from reference TRBV5-1 and TRBJ2-7): KAGVTQTPRYLIKTRGQQVTLSCSPISGHRSVSWYQQTPGQGLQFLFEYFSETQRNKGNFPGRFSGRQFSNSRSEMNVSTLELGDSALYLCASSLDGTSLKGEQYFGPGTRLTVT.

This clone was found a few times. The chain has TRBV9 and TRBJ2-1, with 10 bases identical to TRBD2. V was clipped by 4 bases and J by 0 bases; unmatched bases: 4. Germline V gene data show CDR1 as SGDLS and CDR2 as YYNGEE. The CDR3 sequence is 16 residues long. CDR3 loop: CASSPRTSGSYNEQFF. CDR3 nucleotides: TGTGCCAGCAGCCCACGGACTAGCGGCTCCTACAATGAGCAGTTCTTC.

This clone was detected a few times. The J gene is TRBJ1-2, the V gene TRBV5-4; D gene ambiguous. With 3 bases removed from V and 6 bases from J, the gap between germline ends came to 15 bases. CDR3 length equals 14 residues. Germline V gene data show CDR1 as SGHNT and CDR2 as YYREEE (reference sequence). CDR3 loop: CASSSRYRTDGYTF. CDR3 nucleotide sequence: TGTGCCAGCAGCTCTCGTTACCGAACGGATGGCTACACCTTC.

This chain joins TRBV6-6 and TRBJ2-1; 7 nucleotides align to TRBD2. CDR3 length: 14 amino acids. The V gene end was trimmed by 5 bases and the J gene end by 9 bases; junction bases not matched to a gene: 10. The germline CDR1 and CDR2 sequences are MNHNY and SVGAGI (reference sequence). CDR3: CASSPMRERGEQFF. The CDR3 bases are TGTGCCAGCAGTCCGATGCGGGAGCGGGGTGAGCAGTTCTTC.

This clone was seen more than once but under ten times. The V gene is TRBV6-6, the J gene TRBJ1-5; possible D gene TRBD1, 6 bases. This CDR3 has 13 amino acids. CDR1 is MNHNY and CDR2 is SVGAGI in the germline V gene (reference sequence). Between the trimmed V and J ends, which lost 5 bases and 7 bases, there was a span of 12 bases. CDR3 loop: CASSKQGVQPQHF. The CDR3 nucleotides are TGTGCCAGCAGTAAACAGGGAGTACAGCCCCAGCATTTT.

V gene TRBV18 combines with J gene TRBJ2-7, with 11 bases lining up with TRBD1. The junction had 10 bases not matched to a gene; V was cut back by 3 bases and J by 6 bases. The CDR3 covers 16 residues. Germline V gene sequence: CDR1 KGHSH, CDR2 LQKENI. The CDR3 here is CASSPGRTGGAGEQYF. The DNA of the CDR3 is TGTGCCAGCTCACCTGGACGGACAGGGGGCGCGGGCGAGCAGTACTTC.

This clone has more than one count but fewer than ten. The chain couples TRBV7-3 to TRBJ2-3, with TRBD2 as a possible D gene (5 bases). Per the germline V gene, CDR1 is SGHTA and CDR2 is FQGTGA. The CDR3 contains 17 residues. Trimming pared 5 bases from V and 3 bases from J, leaving 21 bases between. The CDR3 spells CASSEGLGSFWTDTQYF. The CDR3 DNA follows: TGTGCCAGCAGCGAAGGGCTGGGGAGTTTTTGGACAGATACGCAGTATTTT.

This chain uses TRBV30 with TRBJ2-7, with a weak D call TRBD1 (6 bases). The CDR3 sequence is 13 residues long. With 4 bases removed from V and 1 base from J, the gap between germline ends came to 11 bases. Germline CDR1 and CDR2: GTSNPN and SVGIG (reference sequence). The CDR3 region is CAWIRTASYEQYF. For the CDR3, the DNA is TGTGCCTGGATCAGGACAGCGTCCTACGAGCAGTACTTC.

The sample holds a few counts of this clone. This chain connects TRBV2 to TRBJ1-1; no clear D. Trimming pared 6 bases from V and 7 bases from J, leaving 12 bases between. The germline gives CDR1 SNHLY, CDR2 FYNNEI. The CDR3 covers 12 residues. In DNA form, the CDR3 reads TGTGCCAGCAGGCTAGACGGACTTGAAGCTTTCTTT. It yields the protein CASRLDGLEAFF.

This chain links TRBV28 with TRBJ2-3; 7 nucleotides align to TRBD2. This CDR3 comprises 17 residues. V lost 5 bases and J lost 2; bases outside the gene matches: 13. CDR1 is MDHEN, CDR2 SYDVKM, per germline. The CDR3 region is CASSPPPSGTNTDTQYF. The CDR3 DNA is TGTGCCAGCAGTCCTCCCCCGAGCGGGACCAACACAGATACGCAGTATTTT.

The chain recombines TRBV28 with TRBJ2-7; 7 bases align to TRBD2. Germline V CDR1 and CDR2: MDHEN, SYDVKM. The CDR3 totals 15 residues. V dropped 2 bases and J dropped 3; count of bases not matched to a gene: 7. The CDR3 region is CASSLGSSGNYEQYF. The CDR3 nucleotides are TGTGCCAGCAGTTTAGGGTCTAGCGGAAACTACGAGCAGTACTTC. Full variable domain (remainder filled in from reference TRBV28 and TRBJ2-7): DVKVTQSSRYLVKRTGEKVFLECVQDMDHENMFWYRQDPGLGLRLIYFSYDVKMKEKGDIPEGYSVSREKKERFSLILESASTNQTSMYLCASSLGSSGNYEQYFGPGTRLTVT.

This clone was observed a handful of times. The chain employs TRBV5-4 and TRBJ2-1, with D perhaps matching TRBD1 (5 bases). CDR1 is SGHNT, CDR2 YYREEE, per germline (reference sequence). CDR3 length: 16 amino acids. The ends were cut back, 1 base at V and 0 bases at J, with 11 bases in the middle. Here the CDR3 DNA reads TGTGCCAGCAGCTTGTACCAGGGCCCCTCCTACAATGAGCAGTTCTTC. Amino acids: CASSLYQGPSYNEQFF.

This clone was seen more than once but under ten times. V and J are TRBV2 and TRBJ2-5; D is perhaps TRBD2 (6 bases). This CDR3 contains 15 residues. V was cut by 6 bases and J by 3 bases, with 17 bases left in between. Germline V gene sequence: CDR1 SNHLY, CDR2 FYNNEI. CDR3: CASRNGNSGKETQYF. For the CDR3, the DNA is TGTGCCAGCAGGAACGGTAATAGCGGAAAAGAGACCCAGTACTTC.

This clone was seen more than once but under ten times. V gene TRBV15 combines with J gene TRBJ2-7; 10 bases agree with TRBD2. V was pared by 3 bases and J by 4 bases, with 6 bases of the junction left unmatched. This CDR3 has 15 residues. From germline, CDR1 is LNHNV and CDR2 YYDKDF (reference sequence). The CDR3 loop is CATSSDTSGTYEQYF. The CDR3 DNA follows: TGTGCCACCAGCAGCGACACTAGCGGGACGTACGAGCAGTACTTC.

The CDR3, as DNA: TGTGCCAGCAGCTCACAACCCAGGCCCAGCTCCTACGAGCAGTACTTC. Protein sequence: CASSSQPRPSSYEQYF. The chain joins TRBV7-2 to TRBJ2-7, with unresolved D. Germline CDR1 SGHTA, CDR2 FQGNSA. The germline V and J ends were trimmed by 4 bases and 0 bases, with 16 bases remaining between them. CDR3 length: 16 residues.

This clone was recorded a few times. This rearrangement joins TRBV30 to TRBJ1-2; 10 bases line up with TRBD1. J lost 8 bases, V lost 0 bases, and 3 bases had no gene match. The CDR3 is made up of 13 amino acids. Germline lookup yields CDR1 GTSNPN and CDR2 SVGIG (reference sequence). In nucleotides, the CDR3 is TGTGCCTGGAGTGTAGGGACAGGGGACGGCTACACCTTC. It yields the protein CAWSVGTGDGYTF.

The CDR3 spells CSVGSRASYEQYF. The CDR3 DNA sequence: TGCAGCGTTGGAAGCAGGGCATCCTACGAGCAGTACTTC. V usage is TRBV29-1 and J usage is TRBJ2-7; perhaps TRBD1 as D (5 bases). The CDR3 consists of 13 residues. CDR1 SQVTM and CDR2 ANQGSEA come from the germline V gene. The germline V and J ends were trimmed by 4 bases and 1 base, with 11 bases remaining between them.

The rearrangement links TRBV5-1 to TRBJ2-1, with 12 nucleotides matching TRBD2. In germline, CDR1 is SGHRS, CDR2 YFSETQ. The CDR3 loop spans 16 amino acids. Unmatched junction bases numbered 5, after V lost 0 bases and J lost 7 bases. CDR3: CASSLAGTSGQNEQFF. The CDR3 DNA sequence: TGCGCCAGCAGCTTGGCCGGGACTAGCGGGCAGAATGAGCAGTTCTTC.

This clone was seen only a few times. Other DNA sequences in the sample encode the same CDR3. The chain recombines TRBV20-1 with TRBJ2-3; D remains unclear. The V gene's germline CDR1 is DFQATT and CDR2 SNEGSKA (reference sequence). The CDR3 has 10 residues. The germline V and J ends were trimmed by 6 bases and 3 bases, with 4 bases remaining between them. In DNA, the CDR3 is TGCAGTGCCTCGACAGATACGCAGTATTTT. Its translation is CSASTDTQYF.

The chain carries TRBV6-5 and TRBJ1-3; possibly TRBD1 for D (6 bases). There are 14 residues in the CDR3. V dropped 6 bases and J dropped 5 bases, with 14 bases sitting between them. CDR1 and CDR2 from the germline V gene are MNHEY and SVGAGI. This CDR3 is CASRRSDRRNTIYF. The DNA of the CDR3 is TGTGCCAGCAGGCGATCCGACAGGAGAAACACCATATATTTT.